The 30 T cell receptor beta chains in this list originate from one sample, sequenced in a study of blood T cells in healthy people across ages. Together with a sample-barcoded 5' primer, a J-beta primer mix was included in a second PCR lasting roughly 6 to 12 cycles. Each CDR3 protein gets one entry after TCRdb re-called the 5' RACE reads with MiXCR. The sample consists of over a million distinct CDR3 sequences, 40% to 50% of them appearing once. The specimen was blood. The source of these receptors is a woman under 30 in good health.

Note on this clonotype: A single base separates this from a much larger clone, so it may be a read error. This chain uses TRBV29-1 with TRBJ2-7; 9 positions match TRBD1. The CDR3 spans 13 residues. V dropped 3 bases and J dropped 10; count of bases not matched to a gene: 10. Germline CDR1 SQVTM, CDR2 ANQGSEA. The CDR3 sequence is CSVEKGGQGSQYF. CDR3 nucleotides: TGCAGCGTTGAGAAGGGGGGACAGGGTAGCCAGTACTTC.

The sample holds a few counts of this clonotype. The chain employs TRBV20-1 and TRBJ2-5; no definite D call. The V end lost 7 bases, the J end lost 0 bases, and 3 bases lay between the germline ends. The CDR3 length is 10 residues. Looked up from germline, CDR1 is DFQATT and CDR2 is SNEGSKA (reference sequence). The CDR3 region is CSVNQETQYF. The CDR3 DNA reads TGCAGTGTGAACCAAGAGACCCAGTACTTC.

V usage is TRBV18 and J usage is TRBJ1-5; D may be TRBD1 (5 bases). The V gene's germline CDR1 is KGHSH and CDR2 LQKENI. The CDR3 spans 14 residues. V was shortened by 2 bases and J by 7 bases, with 12 bases between the two germline ends. The CDR3 DNA sequence: TGTGCCAGCTCACCAGGGTCCAGGGACCAGCCCCAGCATTTT. Translating gives CASSPGSRDQPQHF.

A note on this clonotype: An end of the junction differs from the germline gene, which may be a read error. The chain couples TRBV12-3 or TRBV12-4 to TRBJ2-3; D might be TRBD2 (5 bases). The CDR3 is made up of 17 amino acids. The CDR3 spells CASSDDYYPHSTDTRYF. Written as DNA, the CDR3 is TGTGCCAGCAGCGACGACTACTATCCACACAGCACAGATACGCGGTATTTT.

This clonotype was found a few times. The chain joins TRBV7-3 to TRBJ2-3; D may be TRBD1 (6 bases). CDR1 and CDR2 (germline): SGHTA, FQGTGA. With 8 bases removed from V and 5 bases from J, the gap between germline ends came to 17 bases. The CDR3 has 14 amino acids. Here the CDR3 reads CASGGEGVGDTQYF. CDR3 DNA: TGTGCCAGCGGGGGAGAGGGGGTTGGAGATACGCAGTATTTT. Full variable domain (outside the CDR3, taken from reference TRBV7-3 and TRBJ2-3): GAGVSQTPSNKVTEKGKYVELRCDPISGHTALYWYRQSLGQGPEFLIYFQGTGAADDSGLPNDRFFAVRPEGSVSTLKIQRTERGDSAVYLCASGGEGVGDTQYFGPGTRLTVL.

This clonotype was counted between two and nine times. V usage is TRBV10-3 and J usage is TRBJ2-7, with D possibly being TRBD1 or TRBD2 (5 bases each). This CDR3 spans 12 amino acids. Germline CDR1 ENHRY, CDR2 SYGVKD. Trimming took off 4 bases at V and 2 bases at J, with 6 bases between the two ends. This chain's CDR3 is CAISGGTYEQYF. The CDR3, as DNA: TGTGCCATCAGTGGGGGGACCTACGAGCAGTACTTC.

This clonotype has just one count. The J gene is TRBJ1-3, the V gene TRBV28, with a weak D call TRBD1 (6 bases). V was cut by 6 bases and J by 2 bases, with 17 bases left in between. CDR3 length: 16 amino acids. CDR1 and CDR2 from the germline V gene are MDHEN and SYDVKM. DNA for the CDR3: TGTGCCAGCAGGAATGCAGGGGCTCTTACTGGAAACACCATATATTTT. Protein product: CASRNAGALTGNTIYF. Variable domain in full (rest from reference TRBV28 and TRBJ1-3): DVKVTQSSRYLVKRTGEKVFLECVQDMDHENMFWYRQDPGLGLRLIYFSYDVKMKEKGDIPEGYSVSREKKERFSLILESASTNQTSMYLCASRNAGALTGNTIYFGEGSWLTVV.

The chain uses TRBV7-2 and TRBJ2-4; 12 bases fit TRBD2. The V segment lost 2 bases and the J segment 1 base; nucleotides outside the gene matches: 3. This CDR3 has 17 residues. Germline V gives CDR1 SGHTA, CDR2 FQGNSA. The chain's CDR3 is CASSLWLAGGAKNIQYF. As DNA, the CDR3 is TGTGCCAGCAGCTTATGGCTAGCGGGAGGGGCCAAAAACATTCAGTACTTC. Combining the CDR3 with reference TRBV7-2 and TRBJ2-4 gives the whole variable domain GAGVSQSPSNKVTEKGKDVELRCDPISGHTALYWYRQSLGQGLEFLIYFQGNSAPDKSGLPSDRFSAERTGGSVSTLTIQRTQQEDSAVYLCASSLWLAGGAKNIQYFGAGTRLSVL.

The rearrangement uses TRBV20-1 and TRBJ2-5; 7 nucleotides line up with TRBD2. Trimming cost V 0 bases and J 11 bases; bases outside gene matches: 15. The CDR3 consists of 15 residues. Germline V gives CDR1 DFQATT, CDR2 SNEGSKA (reference sequence). CDR3 sequence (DNA): TGCAGTGCTAGAGATGTTTGGACTAGGGTCAATGAGCAGTACTTC. Its protein product is CSARDVWTRVNEQYF.

This clonotype was detected only a few times. The chain recombines TRBV4-2 with TRBJ2-5; D ambiguous. Per germline, CDR1 LGHNA and CDR2 YNFKEQ. The CDR3 is 13 residues long. V was shortened by 2 bases and J by 7 bases, with 11 bases between the two germline ends. CDR3 region: CASSQSDSGTQYF. In nucleotides, the CDR3 is TGTGCCAGCAGCCAAAGTGACTCCGGGACCCAGTACTTC.

The gene calls are TRBV10-3 and TRBJ2-5, with a tentative D call TRBD2 (5 bases). Per germline, CDR1 ENHRY and CDR2 SYGVKD. The germline V and J ends were trimmed by 7 bases and 2 bases, with 11 bases remaining between them. This CDR3 has 13 residues. The CDR3 sequence: CAINGLDQETQYF. The CDR3, as DNA: TGTGCCATCAACGGACTTGATCAAGAGACCCAGTACTTC.

V usage is TRBV3-1 and J usage is TRBJ2-3; 10 bases are shared with TRBD2. The germline V gene has CDR1 LGHDT and CDR2 YNNKEL (reference sequence). V was pared by 3 bases and J by 4 bases, with 7 bases of the junction left unmatched. CDR3 length: 16 residues. The CDR3 is CASSHRLAGVADTQYF. The DNA of the CDR3 is TGTGCCAGCAGCCATAGGCTAGCGGGGGTCGCAGATACGCAGTATTTT.

The rearrangement joins TRBV6-5 to TRBJ2-5; possible D gene TRBD2, 6 bases. Per the germline V gene, CDR1 is MNHEY and CDR2 is SVGAGI. With 0 bases removed from V and 0 bases from J, the gap between germline ends came to 14 bases. This CDR3 has 17 amino acids. The CDR3 reads CASSYSTASANQETQYF. The CDR3 nucleotides are TGTGCCAGCAGTTACTCGACGGCTAGCGCTAACCAAGAGACCCAGTACTTC.

The rearrangement joins TRBV5-1 to TRBJ2-3; D is unclear. This CDR3 is 14 amino acids long. Deletions cut 0 bases from V and 0 bases from J, with 5 bases between. Germline CDR1 SGHRS, CDR2 YFSETQ. The CDR3 is CASSLAFSTDTQYF. The DNA of the CDR3 is TGCGCCAGCAGCTTGGCCTTCAGCACAGATACGCAGTATTTT. Complete variable domain (other parts from reference TRBV5-1 and TRBJ2-3): KAGVTQTPRYLIKTRGQQVTLSCSPISGHRSVSWYQQTPGQGLQFLFEYFSETQRNKGNFPGRFSGRQFSNSRSEMNVSTLELGDSALYLCASSLAFSTDTQYFGPGTRLTVL.

In this sample, this clonotype turned up a few times. The chain has TRBV12-3 or TRBV12-4 and TRBJ2-7, with D perhaps matching TRBD1 (6 bases). The CDR3 contains 15 residues. V lost 5 bases and J 0 bases, leaving 14 bases between the germline ends. The CDR3 spells CASSPTGHSSYEQYF. The CDR3 DNA reads TGTGCCAGCAGTCCGACAGGCCATTCCTCCTACGAGCAGTACTTC.

This clonotype was seen a handful of times. V is TRBV6-1 and J is TRBJ2-7; D call uncertain. Germline CDR1 and CDR2: MNHNS and SASEGT. The length of the CDR3 is 15 residues. V lost 2 bases and J 2 bases, leaving 13 bases between the germline ends. The CDR3 DNA follows: TGTGCCAGCAGTGAATCCGGATTCGATCCCTACGAGCAGTACTTC. Translating it yields CASSESGFDPYEQYF.

This clonotype has only a few counts. This chain connects TRBV12-3 or TRBV12-4 to TRBJ2-7; 7 nucleotides agree with TRBD1. This CDR3 spans 13 amino acids. Trimming took 6 bases from V and 7 from J; bases not matched to a gene: 9. The DNA for the CDR3 is TGTGCCAGCAGGCCGGACAGGTACAATGAGCAGTACTTC. This translates into CASRPDRYNEQYF.

This chain uses TRBV11-2 with TRBJ1-2, with D uncertain. CDR1 SGHAT and CDR2 FQNNGV come from the germline V gene. The ends were cut back, 1 base at V and 8 bases at J, with 11 bases in the middle. This CDR3 is built from 13 residues. The CDR3 sequence is CASSLGTNGGYTF. CDR3 DNA sequence: TGTGCCAGCAGCTTAGGGACGAACGGGGGCTACACCTTC.

V usage is TRBV6-1 and J usage is TRBJ1-1; D unresolved. V was clipped by 9 bases and J by 5 bases, with 22 bases between them. CDR3 length: 15 residues. Looked up from germline, CDR1 is MNHNS and CDR2 is SASEGT. For the CDR3, the DNA is TGTGCCAGTGCCCTAAGAGAGAATTCTGGAACTGAAGCTTTCTTT. Its translation is CASALRENSGTEAFF.

The rearrangement joins TRBV6-6 to TRBJ2-7, with 8 positions matching TRBD1. V shed 4 bases and J 3 bases; nucleotides not matched to a gene: 8. The CDR3 runs to 15 residues. The germline CDR1 and CDR2 sequences are MNHNY and SVGAGI (reference sequence). The CDR3, as DNA: TGTGCCAGCAGTTCGTACGACAGGGGAGGCTACGAGCAGTACTTC. Its translation is CASSSYDRGGYEQYF.

This clonotype was observed at least ten times. The chain is built from TRBV29-1 and TRBJ2-5; 10 bases are shared with TRBD2. Trimming cost V 5 bases and J 5 bases; bases outside gene matches: 2. CDR1 and CDR2 (germline): SQVTM, ANQGSEA. The CDR3 has 12 residues. CDR3 sequence: CSVLAGEETQYF. CDR3 sequence (DNA): TGCAGCGTTCTAGCGGGAGAGGAGACCCAGTACTTC.

The chain combines TRBV29-1 with TRBJ2-3; TRBD2 aligns across 11 bases. Unmatched junction bases numbered 10, after V lost 1 base and J lost 4 bases. CDR1 and CDR2 (germline): SQVTM, ANQGSEA. CDR3 length: 17 amino acids. This CDR3 reads CSVEASDSGRAADTQYF. CDR3 DNA sequence: TGCAGCGTTGAAGCCTCTGATAGCGGGAGGGCCGCAGATACGCAGTATTTT.

V is TRBV27 and J is TRBJ1-1; D remains unclear. V lost 3 bases, J lost 1 base, and 12 bases lay in between. The CDR3 runs 15 residues. Germline lookup yields CDR1 MNHEY and CDR2 SMNVEV (reference sequence). CDR3 bases: TGTGCCAGCAGTTTCCCCTCAGAGGGGAACACTGAAGCTTTCTTT. It codes for CASSFPSEGNTEAFF.

This rearrangement joins TRBV12-3 or TRBV12-4 to TRBJ2-1; possible D gene TRBD2, 6 bases. Trimming removed 8 bases from V and 9 bases from J, with 17 bases in between. The CDR3 is 13 residues long. CDR3 in amino acids: CASRPEGGGEQFF. The CDR3 DNA sequence: TGTGCCAGCCGACCGGAGGGAGGTGGTGAGCAGTTCTTC.

The chain employs TRBV2 and TRBJ2-3; TRBD2 matches 11 bases. Germline CDR1 is SNHLY and CDR2 is FYNNEI. J was trimmed by 3 bases and V by 0 bases; bases with no gene match: 5. This CDR3 contains 17 residues. The CDR3: CASSEASGGAGTDTQYF. The CDR3 DNA sequence: TGTGCCAGCAGTGAAGCTAGCGGGGGGGCAGGTACAGATACGCAGTATTTT. The variable domain in full, completed from reference TRBV2 and TRBJ2-3, reads EPEVTQTPSHQVTQMGQEVILRCVPISNHLYFYWYRQILGQKVEFLVSFYNNEISEKSEIFDDQFSVERPDGSNFTLKIRSTKLEDSAMYFCASSEASGGAGTDTQYFGPGTRLTVL.

V gene TRBV12-3 or TRBV12-4 combines with J gene TRBJ1-1; 7 bases fit TRBD1. CDR3 length equals 12 residues. Germline trimming cut 5 bases from V and 11 bases from J; bases unmatched to any gene: 8. The CDR3 DNA follows: TGTGCCAGCAGTAGGACAGGCATGGGGGCTTTCTTT. Its translation: CASSRTGMGAFF.

This clonotype was picked up a small number of times. The CDR3 sequence is CASSSPGTLRYEQYF. CDR3 bases: TGTGCCAGCAGTTCCCCGGGGACCCTAAGATACGAGCAGTACTTC. The chain has TRBV6-6 and TRBJ2-7; D possibly uses TRBD1 or TRBD2 (5 bases each). This CDR3 region has 15 residues. CDR1 is MNHNY and CDR2 is SVGAGI in the germline V gene (reference sequence). With 4 bases removed from V and 4 bases from J, the gap between germline ends came to 17 bases.

The chain joins TRBV5-6 to TRBJ1-2; 7 nucleotides match TRBD1. V lost 4 bases, J lost 4 bases, and 4 bases stayed unmatched. Germline V CDR1 and CDR2: SGHDT, YYEEEE. The CDR3 loop spans 13 amino acids. The CDR3 sequence is CASSKDRSYGYTF. In DNA, the CDR3 is TGTGCCAGCAGCAAGGACAGGAGCTATGGCTACACCTTC.

The chain couples TRBV5-1 to TRBJ2-2; possibly TRBD1 for D (5 bases). V was clipped by 6 bases and J by 1 base, with 7 bases between them. The CDR3 totals 13 residues. Germline values: CDR1 SGHRS, CDR2 YFSETQ. CDR3 residues: CASKRGNTGELFF. The CDR3 nucleotides are TGCGCCAGCAAAAGGGGGAACACCGGGGAGCTGTTTTTT.

V is TRBV12-3 or TRBV12-4 and J is TRBJ2-2, with 10 bases lining up with TRBD1. Trimming took 6 bases from V and 8 from J; bases not matched to a gene: 12. The CDR3 consists of 16 residues. CDR3 nucleotide sequence: TGTGCCAGCAGCGAACACGACAGGGGGCTGAGTGGGGAGCTGTTTTTT. This codes for CASSEHDRGLSGELFF.